The present entry profiles one T cell receptor beta chain with its context. These data belong to a study of blood T cell repertoires in COVID-19. Overall study context: Some COVID-19 samples were acute and others convalescent; all came from the United States, Italy and Spain. T cells, B-cell-depleted T cells, or PBMCs supplied cDNA or gDNA.

Libraries were prepared by immunoSEQ multiplex PCR; TCRdb keeps only in-frame clonotypes and omits some of them. Here the sample spans over 85,000 clones, about 86% being singletons. Sequenced sample: peripheral blood. This clonotype originated in a woman aged 80 or over with acute or convalescent COVID-19.

For the CDR3, the DNA is TGTGCCAGCAGTGGGCGTAAGGGGACATACACCGGGGAGCTGTTTTTT. This gives the protein CASSGRKGTYTGELFF. V is TRBV2 and J is TRBJ2-2; D is perhaps TRBD1 (6 bases). This CDR3 has 16 amino acids. From germline, CDR1 is SNHLY and CDR2 FYNNEI. V was cut by 4 bases and J by 3 bases, with 15 bases left in between.